The present entry profiles one T cell receptor (beta chain) with its context. This sample was taken from a study of OX40 agonist ivuxolimab in advanced cancers. Autoimmune disease history or systemic immunosuppression led to patients being barred. Sequenced by immunoSEQ multiplex PCR; TCRdb stores in-frame clones only, minus some. The table has around 65,000 clones, more than 85% seen once. This specimen consisted of CD4+ or CD8+ T cells sorted from blood, obtained in a trial of the OX40 agonist ivuxolimab. This receptor was obtained from an adult with an advanced solid tumor such as melanoma, head and neck, liver or kidney cancer.

The CDR3 DNA is TGTGCCAGTAAGCTAGCGGGAGGCCTTTCCAATGAGCAGTTCTTC. Translated, it gives CASKLAGGLSNEQFF. This sequence joins TRBV19 and TRBJ2-1, with TRBD2 identical over 11 bases. With V trimmed by 7 bases and J by 6 bases, 8 bases remained unmatched. CDR3 length: 15 residues. Germline CDR1 LNHDA, CDR2 SQIVND (reference sequence).